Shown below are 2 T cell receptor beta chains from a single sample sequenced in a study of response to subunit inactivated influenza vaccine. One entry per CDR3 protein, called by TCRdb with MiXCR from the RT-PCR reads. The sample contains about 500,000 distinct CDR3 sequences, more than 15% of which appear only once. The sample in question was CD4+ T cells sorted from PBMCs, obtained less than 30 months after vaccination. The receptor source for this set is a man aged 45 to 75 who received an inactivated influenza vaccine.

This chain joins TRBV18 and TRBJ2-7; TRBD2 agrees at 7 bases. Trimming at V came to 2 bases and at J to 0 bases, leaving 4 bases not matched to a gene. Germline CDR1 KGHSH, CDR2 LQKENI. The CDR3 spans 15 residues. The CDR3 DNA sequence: TGTGCCAGCTCACCAAATGGCGGGGGCTCCTACGAGCAGTACTTC. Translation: CASSPNGGGSYEQYF.

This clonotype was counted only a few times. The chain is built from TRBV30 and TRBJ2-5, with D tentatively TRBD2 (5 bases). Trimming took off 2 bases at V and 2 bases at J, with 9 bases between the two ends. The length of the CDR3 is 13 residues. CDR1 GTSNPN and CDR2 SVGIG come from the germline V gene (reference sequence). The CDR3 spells CAWSIGLQETQYF. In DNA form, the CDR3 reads TGTGCCTGGAGTATTGGACTTCAAGAGACCCAGTACTTC.